This TCR beta chain was captured by sequencing in a study of cytomegalovirus exposure and HLA in healthy donors. The V gene's germline CDR1 is KGHSH and CDR2 LQKENI. The CDR3 contains 15 residues. Deletions cut 6 bases from V and 2 bases from J, with 17 bases between. Use of 60 Vbeta and 13 Jbeta primers characterized the PCR. The table came from immunoSEQ multiplex PCR; TCRdb's copy has only in-frame clones and leaves some out. In total, the table holds around 42,000 clones. The material sequenced was PBMCs. The TCR sequence derives from a man aged 25 to 40 in good health and CMV-seronegative. The chain joins TRBV18 to TRBJ2-7, with D possibly TRBD2 on 6 matching bases. CDR3 DNA sequence: TGTGCCAGCTCCTCCGGACTACGCACACCCTACGAGCAGTACTTC. This gives the protein CASSSGLRTPYEQYF.